This T cell receptor (beta chain) was documented in a study of graft-versus-host responses after intestinal transplantation. Study details: Each recipient received a multivisceral, liver-intestinal, or isolated intestinal graft. Anti-thymocyte globulin induction preceded about 3 years of tacrolimus and steroid maintenance in all recipients.

The study, taken as a whole, reports: The marrow of recipients harbored GvH clones, and ileum or blood showed some of them first. Individuals carrying graft-donor T cell macrochimerism showed high graft-versus-host to host-versus-graft clonal ratios in allografts.

The protocol was immunoSEQ multiplex PCR, while the TCRdb copy is restricted to in-frame clones and leaves out a portion. The top ten clones hold less than 0.45% of a sample with about 84,000 clones, around 93% of them seen once. The CDR3 consists of 15 residues. Germline V gene lookup returns CDR1 MDHEN and CDR2 SYDVKM. The J segment lost 7 bases and the V segment lost 6 bases, leaving 8 bases of the junction unmatched. Of note for this clone: Its antigen remains unidentified.

This receptor was obtained from a human donor who was the organ donor for an intestinal transplant. This sequence joins TRBV28 and TRBJ2-2; 10 nucleotides match TRBD2. The sequenced sample was unstimulated CD4+ T cells sorted from spleen or lymph node cells, obtained before transplant. CDR3 region: CASSSLAGVIGELFF. DNA of the CDR3: TGTGCCAGCAGCTCCCTAGCGGGAGTTATCGGGGAGCTGTTTTTT. Using reference TRBV28 and TRBJ2-2 for the parts outside the CDR3, the full variable domain is DVKVTQSSRYLVKRTGEKVFLECVQDMDHENMFWYRQDPGLGLRLIYFSYDVKMKEKGDIPEGYSVSREKKERFSLILESASTNQTSMYLCASSSLAGVIGELFFGEGSRLTVL.